This T cell receptor (beta chain) was sequenced during a study of blood T cell repertoires in COVID-19. On the study more broadly: Spain, Italy and the United States supplied samples that represented acute and convalescent COVID-19. Nucleic acid was either cDNA or gDNA, and it came from T cells, B-cell-depleted T cells, or PBMCs.

Looked up from germline, CDR1 is KGHSH and CDR2 is LQKENI. V was clipped by 1 base and J by 5 bases, with 8 bases between them. This CDR3 has 13 amino acids. Per the original methods: Scientists estimated how many nucleated cells there were by amplifying reference gene primers. Using immunoSEQ multiplex PCR, the repertoire was profiled, and TCRdb retains in-frame clones only, with some absent. The DNA was the basis for D and trimming; V, J and clone size are from that table. The sample lists over 200,000 clones; 80% to 90% were seen once. Sequencing input: peripheral blood. The source of this sequence is a man of 80 years or more with acute or convalescent COVID-19. The V and J genes are TRBV18 and TRBJ1-1, with unresolved D. CDR3 nucleotide sequence: TGTGCCAGCTCACCACAGAGGGAAACTGAAGCTTTCTTT. Its translation is CASSPQRETEAFF.